This T cell receptor (beta chain) was observed in a study of blood T cell repertoires in COVID-19. The wider study: Some COVID-19 samples were acute and others convalescent; all came from the United States, Italy and Spain. In each case, the material was cDNA or gDNA derived from T cells, B-cell-depleted T cells, or PBMCs.

The trim removed 3 bases at V and 6 bases at J, leaving 7 bases unmatched. CDR3 length: 15 amino acids. The germline CDR1 and CDR2 sequences are LGHNA and YSLEER. This clone was picked up a small number of times. The repertoire was sequenced with immunoSEQ multiplex PCR; TCRdb's copy has only in-frame clones and lacks some. This table holds about 99,000 clones, less than 90% found once. The genes are TRBV4-3 and TRBJ2-2, with 7 nucleotides matching TRBD2. Sequences were obtained from peripheral blood. The receptor was derived from a man in his 70s with active or convalescent COVID-19. CDR3 amino acids: CASSQVTSDSGELFF. CDR3 nucleotide sequence: TGCGCCAGCAGCCAGGTCACTAGCGACTCCGGGGAGCTGTTTTTT.